This T cell receptor beta chain is from a study of blood T cell repertoires in COVID-19. The wider study: Acute and convalescent COVID-19 samples came from the United States, Italy and Spain. T cells, B-cell-depleted T cells, or PBMCs supplied cDNA or gDNA.

Assay used: immunoSEQ multiplex PCR; TCRdb lists only in-frame clones, some missing. The data contain about 340,000 clones, about 90% of them singletons. This clone was observed a handful of times. Germline values: CDR1 LGHDT, CDR2 YNNKEL (reference sequence). The CDR3 covers 13 residues. Trimming took off 0 bases at V and 4 bases at J, with 4 bases between the two ends. Sequenced sample: peripheral blood. V and J are TRBV3-1 (or the pseudogene TRBV3-2) and TRBJ1-3; D is unresolved. This receptor was taken from a woman aged 18-29 years who had recovered from COVID-19. The CDR3 spells CASSQDRGNTIYF. CDR3 sequence (DNA): TGTGCCAGCAGCCAAGACAGGGGAAACACCATATATTTT.